A single sample is the source of the 23 T cell receptor beta chains below, sequenced in a study of blood T cell repertoires in COVID-19. Profiled with immunoSEQ multiplex PCR; TCRdb holds only in-frame clones, not every one. The sample shows approximately 110,000 clones, approximately 81% of them seen only once. The sequenced sample was peripheral blood. These receptor sequences come from a man aged 40-49 years with acute or convalescent COVID-19.

The chain recombines TRBV9 with TRBJ1-4, with a possible D match to TRBD1 (5 bases). V was cut by 3 bases and J by 8 bases, with 17 bases left in between. Germline loops: CDR1 SGDLS, CDR2 YYNGEE. This CDR3 comprises 15 residues. CDR3 bases: TGTGCCAGCAGCGCTACAGGTTCGCACTACGAAAAACTGTTTTTT. This gives the protein CASSATGSHYEKLFF.

This chain connects TRBV2 to TRBJ2-1; 9 bases fit TRBD1. The germline gives CDR1 SNHLY, CDR2 FYNNEI. The V segment lost 2 bases and the J segment 2 bases; nucleotides outside the gene matches: 1. The CDR3 totals 15 residues. CDR3 protein: CASSETGGAYNEQFF. CDR3 sequence (DNA): TGTGCCAGCAGTGAAACAGGGGGCGCCTACAATGAGCAGTTCTTC.

This rearrangement joins TRBV2 to TRBJ1-5; D gene unclear. The CDR3 runs 14 residues. Per germline, CDR1 SNHLY and CDR2 FYNNEI. The V end lost 2 bases, the J end lost 8 bases, and 13 bases lay between the germline ends. CDR3 sequence (DNA): TGTGCCAGCAGTGAAACGGAGGGAAAGAAGCCCCAGCATTTT. The encoded protein is CASSETEGKKPQHF.

The chain couples TRBV2 to TRBJ1-6; 7 bases match TRBD1. V trimming: 5 bases; J trimming: 7 bases; junction bases outside the gene matches: 5. Looked up from germline, CDR1 is SNHLY and CDR2 is FYNNEI. The CDR3 runs 14 residues. CDR3: CASSSTGVNSPLHF. The CDR3 DNA reads TGTGCCAGCAGTTCCACAGGGGTCAATTCACCCCTCCACTTT.

This rearrangement joins TRBV5-1 to TRBJ2-5; 8 nucleotides line up with TRBD1. V dropped 4 bases and J dropped 3; count of bases not matched to a gene: 11. Germline V gives CDR1 SGHRS, CDR2 YFSETQ. The CDR3 extends over 16 amino acids. CDR3 sequence reads: CASSRTGTQGEETQYF. CDR3 sequence (DNA): TGCGCCAGCAGCCGTACCGGGACACAGGGGGAAGAGACCCAGTACTTC.

V and J are TRBV6-6 and TRBJ1-2; D is unclear. The CDR3 is 13 amino acids. Germline CDR1 and CDR2: MNHNY and SVGAGI (reference sequence). The germline V and J ends were trimmed by 7 bases and 8 bases, with 17 bases remaining between them. CDR3 sequence (DNA): TGTGCCAGCACCTTACTGGGTGTTAGCGGCTACACCTTC. Protein product: CASTLLGVSGYTF.

The chain couples TRBV4-2 to TRBJ1-5; perhaps TRBD1 as D (6 bases). Per the germline V gene, CDR1 is LGHNA and CDR2 is YNFKEQ. The CDR3 consists of 14 residues. V was trimmed by 0 bases and J by 6 bases, leaving 9 bases between them. CDR3 sequence (DNA): TGTGCCAGCAGCCAAGAACAGGGTGGTCAGCCCCAGCATTTT. The encoded protein is CASSQEQGGQPQHF.

This chain joins TRBV5-3 and TRBJ1-5; D ambiguous. TRBV5-3 is an ORF for which the function is uncertain. Trimming pared 0 bases from V and 0 bases from J, leaving 10 bases between. This CDR3 spans 16 amino acids. The chain's CDR3 is CARSLEQNFSNQPQHF. The DNA of the CDR3 is TGTGCCAGAAGCTTGGAACAGAACTTTAGCAATCAGCCCCAGCATTTT.

The rearrangement joins TRBV6-5 to TRBJ1-2; TRBD1 might be the D (6 bases). Germline V CDR1 and CDR2: MNHEY, SVGAGI. The CDR3 spans 13 residues. The germline V and J ends were trimmed by 7 bases and 8 bases, with 17 bases remaining between them. The CDR3 loop reads CASTDRAGAGYTF. Written as DNA, the CDR3 is TGTGCCAGCACCGATAGGGCAGGGGCCGGCTACACCTTC.

The V and J genes are TRBV29-1 and TRBJ2-5; 10 nucleotides line up with TRBD2. Germline V gene lookup returns CDR1 SQVTM and CDR2 ANQGSEA. This CDR3 has 15 amino acids. Trimming took 7 bases from V and 4 from J; bases not matched to a gene: 12. The CDR3 spells CSAQASGGAGETQYF. The CDR3, as DNA: TGCAGCGCCCAGGCGAGCGGGGGGGCGGGAGAGACCCAGTACTTC.

With regard to this clone: The same CDR3 can be traced to other DNA sequences in this sample. J is TRBJ2-3 and V is TRBV6-6, with a weak D call TRBD2 (5 bases). Trimming shortened V by 9 bases and J by 2 bases, and 18 bases separated the two germline ends. There are 15 residues in the CDR3. Germline CDR1 is MNHNY and CDR2 is SVGAGI (reference sequence). In nucleotides, the CDR3 is TGTGCCAGTGTGTTCGGCGGGCGGATCACAGATACGCAGTATTTT. Encoded protein: CASVFGGRITDTQYF.

The table lists this clone with a few counts. The chain couples TRBV24-1 to TRBJ1-2, with 9 bases lining up with TRBD1. CDR1 and CDR2 (germline): KGHDR, SFDVKD. The junction had 7 bases not matched to a gene; V was cut back by 0 bases and J by 6 bases. This CDR3 comprises 16 residues. CDR3 residues: CATSDLRDREIDGYTF. The DNA of the CDR3 is TGTGCCACCAGTGATTTGCGGGACAGGGAGATCGATGGCTACACCTTC.

This chain connects TRBV4-1 to TRBJ2-1; D is uncertain. Looked up from germline, CDR1 is MGHRA and CDR2 is YSYEKL. CDR3 length: 13 amino acids. V shed 6 bases and J shed 6 bases, with 12 bases lying between them. The chain's CDR3 is CASRATGSNEQFF. The DNA of the CDR3 is TGCGCCAGCAGGGCGACGGGTAGCAATGAGCAGTTCTTC.

This clone was found once. This chain joins TRBV2 and TRBJ1-4, with 9 nucleotides matching TRBD1. Germline-derived CDR1 and CDR2 are SNHLY and FYNNEI. This CDR3 region has 13 residues. V shed 8 bases, J shed 7 bases, and the junction held 5 bases outside the gene matches. CDR3 coding DNA: TGTGCCAGCCTCCGGGACAGGGTTGAAAAACTGTTTTTT. Translating gives CASLRDRVEKLFF.

The gene calls are TRBV10-3 and TRBJ1-3; D is perhaps TRBD1 (5 bases). Per the germline V gene, CDR1 is ENHRY and CDR2 is SYGVKD. The V end was cut by 5 bases, the J end by 6 bases, with 8 bases between. This CDR3 contains 12 residues. CDR3 residues: CAISPTANTIYF. The CDR3 nucleotides are TGTGCCATCAGTCCGACAGCAAACACCATATATTTT.

This chain joins TRBV19 and TRBJ1-1, with D perhaps TRBD1 (6 bases). V was shortened by 5 bases and J by 4 bases, with 17 bases between the two germline ends. The CDR3 is made up of 15 amino acids. Germline CDR1 and CDR2: LNHDA and SQIVND (reference sequence). The CDR3 region has the DNA TGTGCCAGTAGTTTAGGCGGGGGGCTCGGCACTGAAGCTTTCTTT. Translation: CASSLGGGLGTEAFF.

The chain joins TRBV6-6 to TRBJ2-7; 8 nucleotides match TRBD2. CDR3 length equals 14 residues. From germline, CDR1 is MNHNY and CDR2 SVGAGI (reference sequence). With 6 bases clipped from V and 7 bases from J, the junction kept 11 bases outside the gene matches. CDR3: CASSQFVTGGEQYF. DNA of the CDR3: TGTGCCAGCAGCCAGTTTGTAACGGGAGGGGAGCAGTACTTC.

V and J are TRBV5-1 and TRBJ1-6; 8 bases line up with TRBD1. The CDR3 is 15 residues long. CDR1 is SGHRS and CDR2 is YFSETQ in the germline V gene. V dropped 4 bases and J dropped 7; count of bases not matched to a gene: 7. CDR3 nucleotides: TGCGCCAGCAGCGGAGAACAGGGGGGAAATTCACCCCTCCACTTT. This gives the protein CASSGEQGGNSPLHF.

This rearrangement joins TRBV6-5 to TRBJ1-3, with 9 bases identical to TRBD1. This CDR3 has 15 residues. Trimming at V came to 6 bases and at J to 3 bases, leaving 6 bases not matched to a gene. Per germline, CDR1 MNHEY and CDR2 SVGAGI. This CDR3 is CASSRDRGDGNTIYF. CDR3 sequence (DNA): TGTGCCAGCAGCAGAGACAGGGGGGATGGAAACACCATATATTTT.

The gene calls are TRBV9 and TRBJ2-1, with D tentatively TRBD1 (6 bases). The CDR3 has 15 amino acids. Trimming took off 0 bases at V and 7 bases at J, with 14 bases between the two ends. Germline V CDR1 and CDR2: SGDLS, YYNGEE. The CDR3 here is CASSVGGTLSNEQFF. The CDR3 DNA reads as TGTGCCAGCAGCGTAGGTGGGACACTCTCTAATGAGCAGTTCTTC.

The chain uses TRBV7-9 and TRBJ1-2; D gene uncertain. V lost 5 bases and J lost 0, with 16 bases in between. The CDR3 contains 16 residues. Germline lookup yields CDR1 SEHNR and CDR2 FQNEAQ (reference sequence). CDR3: CASSEIVWAANYGYTF. In DNA form, the CDR3 reads TGTGCCAGCAGCGAAATCGTCTGGGCAGCTAACTATGGCTACACCTTC.

The chain employs TRBV10-2 and TRBJ2-7, with TRBD2 as a possible D gene (5 bases). Germline V gene sequence: CDR1 WSHSY, CDR2 SAAADI. The germline V and J ends were trimmed by 4 bases and 6 bases, with 7 bases remaining between them. The CDR3 runs to 11 residues. CDR3: CASSGGIEQYF. The CDR3 coding sequence is TGCGCCAGCAGTGGAGGGATCGAGCAGTACTTC.

V is TRBV7-3 and J is TRBJ2-2, with 8 bases fitting TRBD1. The CDR3 runs to 16 residues. V lost 1 base and J lost 1; bases outside the gene matches: 2. CDR1 SGHTA and CDR2 FQGTGA come from the germline V gene. The CDR3 sequence is CASSLRGQGNTGELFF. In DNA, the CDR3 is TGTGCCAGCAGCTTAAGAGGACAGGGGAACACCGGGGAGCTGTTTTTT. Based on the CDR3 plus reference TRBV7-3 and TRBJ2-2, the full variable domain is GAGVSQTPSNKVTEKGKYVELRCDPISGHTALYWYRQSLGQGPEFLIYFQGTGAADDSGLPNDRFFAVRPEGSVSTLKIQRTERGDSAVYLCASSLRGQGNTGELFFGEGSRLTVL.